One TCR beta chain is described in this entry. Each CDR3 protein gets one entry after TCRdb re-called the PCR reads with MiXCR. The repertoire includes just under 2,500 distinct CDR3 sequences, roughly half of them detected once, and approximately 60% sits in the top ten. The germline V gene encodes CDR1 MNHNY and CDR2 SVGAGI (reference sequence). The CDR3 has 15 residues. This entry is derived from a study of immune characterization of retroperitoneal liposarcoma. The J gene is TRBJ2-1, the V gene TRBV6-6; D may be TRBD1 or TRBD2 (5 bases each). The last part of the DNA fits TRBJ2-7 better; the J call may be wrong. The specimen sequenced was tumor tissue. This TCR was sampled from a female donor with retroperitoneal liposarcoma. The CDR3 DNA reads TGTGCCAGCAGTTACGTCGGGGCCCTTCGCAATGAGCAGTACTTC. Translated, it gives CASSYVGALRNEQYF.